The clone carrying this T cell receptor beta chain was observed a few times. The target antigen is unknown. It was cDNA, reverse transcribed from extracted RNA, that served as the sequencing template. Generated by immunoSEQ multiplex PCR, the TCRdb table keeps only in-frame clones and is missing some. The table includes fewer than 250,000 clones, around 62% detected once. The CDR3 spans 16 residues. V gave up 3 bases and J gave up 4 bases, with 18 bases separating them. CDR1 is SGHNT, CDR2 YYREEE, per germline (reference sequence). Peripheral blood and lesional scalp punch biopsies came from alopecia areata patients. The sample originates from a study of CD8+ T cells in alopecia areata. The study, taken as a whole, reports: TCR sharing across patients was less clear than in mice, possibly HLA-related.

The clonotype originates from a human donor with alopecia areata. The V call is TRBV5-4, the J call TRBJ2-3; D is undetermined. The material was CD4+ T cells sorted from blood, obtained at week 0. The CDR3 protein is CASSSLIRQKADTQYF. For the CDR3, the DNA is TGTGCCAGCAGCTCACTGATCCGACAAAAGGCAGATACGCAGTATTTT.